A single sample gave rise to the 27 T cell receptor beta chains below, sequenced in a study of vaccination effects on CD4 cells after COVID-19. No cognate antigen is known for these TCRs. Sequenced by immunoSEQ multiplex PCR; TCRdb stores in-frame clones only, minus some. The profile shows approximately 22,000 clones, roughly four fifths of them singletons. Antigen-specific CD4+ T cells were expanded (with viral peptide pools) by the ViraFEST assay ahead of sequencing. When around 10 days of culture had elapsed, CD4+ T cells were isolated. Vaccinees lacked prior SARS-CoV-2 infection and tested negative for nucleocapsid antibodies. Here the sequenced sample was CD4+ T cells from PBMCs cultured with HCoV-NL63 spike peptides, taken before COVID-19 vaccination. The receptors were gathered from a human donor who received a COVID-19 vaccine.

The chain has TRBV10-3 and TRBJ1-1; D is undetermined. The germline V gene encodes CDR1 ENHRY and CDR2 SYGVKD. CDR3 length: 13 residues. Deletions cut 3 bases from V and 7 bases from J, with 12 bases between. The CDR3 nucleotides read TGTGCCATCAGTGAATTTAAAGGCTATGAAGCTTTCTTT. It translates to CAISEFKGYEAFF.

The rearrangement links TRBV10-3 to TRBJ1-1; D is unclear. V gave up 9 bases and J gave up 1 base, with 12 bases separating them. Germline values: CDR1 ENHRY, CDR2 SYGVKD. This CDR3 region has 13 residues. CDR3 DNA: TGTGCCATTTCCCTCAACAGGAACACTGAAGCTTTCTTT. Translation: CAISLNRNTEAFF.

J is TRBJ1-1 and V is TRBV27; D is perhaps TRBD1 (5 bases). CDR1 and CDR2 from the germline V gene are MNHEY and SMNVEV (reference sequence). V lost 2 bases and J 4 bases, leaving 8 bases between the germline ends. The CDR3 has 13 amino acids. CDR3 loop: CASSLGAGTEAFF. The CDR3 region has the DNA TGTGCCAGCAGTTTAGGGGCGGGCACTGAAGCTTTCTTT.

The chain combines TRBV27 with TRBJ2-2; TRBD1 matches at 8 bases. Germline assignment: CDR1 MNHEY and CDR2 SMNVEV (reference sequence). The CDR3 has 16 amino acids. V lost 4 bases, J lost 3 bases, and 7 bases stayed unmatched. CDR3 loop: CASSSLGTGYTGELFF. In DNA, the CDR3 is TGTGCCAGCAGTTCCCTCGGGACAGGATACACCGGGGAGCTGTTTTTT.

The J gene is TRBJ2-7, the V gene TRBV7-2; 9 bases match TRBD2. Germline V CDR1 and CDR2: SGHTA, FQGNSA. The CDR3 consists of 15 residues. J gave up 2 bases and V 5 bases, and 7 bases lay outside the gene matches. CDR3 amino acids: CASSPLTSGTYEQYF. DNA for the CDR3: TGTGCCAGCAGCCCTTTGACTAGCGGTACCTACGAGCAGTACTTC.

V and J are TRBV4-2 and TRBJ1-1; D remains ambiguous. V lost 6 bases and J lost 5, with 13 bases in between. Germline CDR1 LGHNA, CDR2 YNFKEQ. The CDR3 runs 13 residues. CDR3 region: CASSPREGTEAFF. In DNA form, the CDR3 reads TGTGCCAGCAGTCCTAGAGAAGGGACTGAAGCTTTCTTT.

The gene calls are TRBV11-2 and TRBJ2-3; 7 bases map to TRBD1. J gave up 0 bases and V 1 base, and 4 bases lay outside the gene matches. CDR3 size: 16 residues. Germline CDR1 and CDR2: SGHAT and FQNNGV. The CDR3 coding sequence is TGTGCCAGCAGCTTAGTCGGGACAGCTAGCACAGATACGCAGTATTTT. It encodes CASSLVGTASTDTQYF.

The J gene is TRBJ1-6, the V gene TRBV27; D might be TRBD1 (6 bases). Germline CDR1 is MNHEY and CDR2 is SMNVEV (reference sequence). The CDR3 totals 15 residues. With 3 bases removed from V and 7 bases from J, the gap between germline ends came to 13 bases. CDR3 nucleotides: TGTGCCAGCAGTTTTACGACAGGCCTAAATTCACCCCTCCACTTT. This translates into CASSFTTGLNSPLHF.

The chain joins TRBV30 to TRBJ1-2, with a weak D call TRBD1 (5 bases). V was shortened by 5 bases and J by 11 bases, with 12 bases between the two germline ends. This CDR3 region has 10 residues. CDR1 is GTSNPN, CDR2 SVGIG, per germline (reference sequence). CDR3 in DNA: TGTGCCTGGTCGCAGGGACGGTACACCTTC. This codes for CAWSQGRYTF. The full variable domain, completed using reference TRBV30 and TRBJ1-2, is SQTIHQWPATLVQPVGSPLSLECTVEGTSNPNLYWYRQAAGRGLQLLFYSVGIGQISSEVPQNLSASRPQDRQFILSSKKLLLSDSGFYLCAWSQGRYTFGSGTRLTVV.

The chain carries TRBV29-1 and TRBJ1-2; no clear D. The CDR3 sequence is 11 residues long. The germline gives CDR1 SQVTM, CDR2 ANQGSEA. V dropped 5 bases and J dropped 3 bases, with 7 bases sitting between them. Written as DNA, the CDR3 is TGCAGCGTTCGGGAGTACTATGGCTACACCTTC. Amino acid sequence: CSVREYYGYTF.

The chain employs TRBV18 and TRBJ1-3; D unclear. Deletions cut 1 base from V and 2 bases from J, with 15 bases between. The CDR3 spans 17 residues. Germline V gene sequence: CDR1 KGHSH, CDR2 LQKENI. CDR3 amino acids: CASSPLIQVPAGNTIYF. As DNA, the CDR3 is TGTGCCAGCTCACCACTCATTCAGGTTCCGGCTGGAAACACCATATATTTT.

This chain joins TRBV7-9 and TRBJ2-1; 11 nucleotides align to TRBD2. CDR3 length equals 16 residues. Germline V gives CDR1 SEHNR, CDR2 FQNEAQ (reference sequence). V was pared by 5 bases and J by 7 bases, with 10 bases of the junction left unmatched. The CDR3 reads CASSTIAGGMRNEQFF. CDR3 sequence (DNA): TGTGCCAGCAGCACGATAGCGGGGGGGATGAGGAATGAGCAGTTCTTC.

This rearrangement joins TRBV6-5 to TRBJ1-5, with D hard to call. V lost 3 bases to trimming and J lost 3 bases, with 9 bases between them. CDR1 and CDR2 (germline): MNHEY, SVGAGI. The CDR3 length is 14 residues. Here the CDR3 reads CASSYGQYNQPQHF. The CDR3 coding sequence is TGTGCCAGCAGTTATGGTCAGTACAATCAGCCCCAGCATTTT.

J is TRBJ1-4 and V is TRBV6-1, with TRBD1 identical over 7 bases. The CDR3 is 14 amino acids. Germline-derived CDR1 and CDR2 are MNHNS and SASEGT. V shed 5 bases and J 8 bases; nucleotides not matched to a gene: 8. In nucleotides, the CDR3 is TGTGCCAGCAGTTCACAGGGGATAACAGAAAAACTGTTTTTT. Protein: CASSSQGITEKLFF.

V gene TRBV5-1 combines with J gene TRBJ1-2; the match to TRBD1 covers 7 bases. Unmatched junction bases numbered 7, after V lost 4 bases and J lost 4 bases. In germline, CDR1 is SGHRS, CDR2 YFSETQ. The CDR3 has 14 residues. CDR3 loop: CASSPTGMGYGYTF. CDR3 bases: TGCGCCAGCAGCCCGACAGGGATGGGCTATGGCTACACCTTC. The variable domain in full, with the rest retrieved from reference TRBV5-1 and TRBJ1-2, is KAGVTQTPRYLIKTRGQQVTLSCSPISGHRSVSWYQQTPGQGLQFLFEYFSETQRNKGNFPGRFSGRQFSNSRSEMNVSTLELGDSALYLCASSPTGMGYGYTFGSGTRLTVV.

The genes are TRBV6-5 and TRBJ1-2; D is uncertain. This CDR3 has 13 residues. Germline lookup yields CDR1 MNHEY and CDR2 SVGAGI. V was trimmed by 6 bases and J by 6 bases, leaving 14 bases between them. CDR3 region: CASSGYGRDGYTF. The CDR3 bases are TGTGCCAGCAGCGGCTACGGAAGAGATGGCTACACCTTC.

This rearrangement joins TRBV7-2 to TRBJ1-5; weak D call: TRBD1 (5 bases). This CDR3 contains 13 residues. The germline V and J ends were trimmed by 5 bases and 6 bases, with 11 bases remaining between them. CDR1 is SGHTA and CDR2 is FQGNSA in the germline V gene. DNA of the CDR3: TGTGCCAGCAGCCCTCAAAGGGGTCAGCCCCAGCATTTT. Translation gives CASSPQRGQPQHF.

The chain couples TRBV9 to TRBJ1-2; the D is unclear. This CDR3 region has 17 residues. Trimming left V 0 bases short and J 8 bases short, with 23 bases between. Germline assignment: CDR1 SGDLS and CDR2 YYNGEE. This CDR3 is CASSVAASRAGAGGYTF. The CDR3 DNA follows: TGTGCCAGCAGCGTAGCTGCGAGTAGGGCCGGCGCCGGCGGCTACACCTTC.

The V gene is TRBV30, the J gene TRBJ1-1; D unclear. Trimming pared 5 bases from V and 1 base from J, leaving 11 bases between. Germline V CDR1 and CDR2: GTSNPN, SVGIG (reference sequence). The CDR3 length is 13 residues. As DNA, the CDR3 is TGTGCCTGGGAGACACTCCCGAACACTGAAGCTTTCTTT. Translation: CAWETLPNTEAFF.

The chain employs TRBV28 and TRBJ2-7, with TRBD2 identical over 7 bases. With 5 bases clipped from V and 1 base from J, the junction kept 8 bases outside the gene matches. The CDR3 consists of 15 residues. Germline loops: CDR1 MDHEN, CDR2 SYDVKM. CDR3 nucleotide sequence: TGTGCCAGCAGTCCCCGGGACTACACTTCCTACGAGCAGTACTTC. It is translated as CASSPRDYTSYEQYF.

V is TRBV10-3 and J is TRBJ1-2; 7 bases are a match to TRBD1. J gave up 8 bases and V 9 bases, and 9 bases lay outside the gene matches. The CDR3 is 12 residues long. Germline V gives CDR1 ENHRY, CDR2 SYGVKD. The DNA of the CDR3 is TGTGCCATGGCGGGACAGAGTAACGGCTACACCTTC. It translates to CAMAGQSNGYTF.

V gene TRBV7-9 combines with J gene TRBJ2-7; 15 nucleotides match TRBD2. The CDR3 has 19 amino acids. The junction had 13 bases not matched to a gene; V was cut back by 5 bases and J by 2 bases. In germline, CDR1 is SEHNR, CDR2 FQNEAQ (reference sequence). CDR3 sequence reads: CASSPSPGLAGGLPYEQYF. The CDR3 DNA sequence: TGTGCCAGCAGCCCCTCGCCAGGACTAGCGGGAGGGCTTCCCTACGAGCAGTACTTC.

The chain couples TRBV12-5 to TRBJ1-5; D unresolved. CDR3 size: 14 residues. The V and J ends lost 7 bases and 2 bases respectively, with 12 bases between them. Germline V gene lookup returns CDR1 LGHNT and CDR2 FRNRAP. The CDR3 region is CASANDGGNQPQHF. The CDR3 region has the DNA TGTGCTAGTGCAAACGACGGGGGCAATCAGCCCCAGCATTTT.

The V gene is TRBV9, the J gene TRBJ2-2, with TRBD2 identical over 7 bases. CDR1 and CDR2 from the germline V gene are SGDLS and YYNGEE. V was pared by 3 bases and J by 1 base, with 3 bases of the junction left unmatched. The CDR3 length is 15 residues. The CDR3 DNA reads TGTGCCAGCAGCGAGACTAGCTTGAACACCGGGGAGCTGTTTTTT. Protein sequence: CASSETSLNTGELFF.

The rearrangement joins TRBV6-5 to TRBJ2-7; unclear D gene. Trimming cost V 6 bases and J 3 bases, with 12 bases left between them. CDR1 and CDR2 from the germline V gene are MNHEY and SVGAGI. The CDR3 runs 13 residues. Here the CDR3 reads CASSRSGFYEQYF. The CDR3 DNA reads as TGTGCCAGCAGCCGTAGTGGATTCTACGAGCAGTACTTC.

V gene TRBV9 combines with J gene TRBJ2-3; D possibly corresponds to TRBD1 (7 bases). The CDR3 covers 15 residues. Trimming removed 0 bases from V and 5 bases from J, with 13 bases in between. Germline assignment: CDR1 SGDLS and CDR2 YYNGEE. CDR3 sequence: CASSVEPGGQDTQYF. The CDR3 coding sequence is TGTGCCAGCAGCGTAGAGCCAGGGGGGCAAGATACGCAGTATTTT.

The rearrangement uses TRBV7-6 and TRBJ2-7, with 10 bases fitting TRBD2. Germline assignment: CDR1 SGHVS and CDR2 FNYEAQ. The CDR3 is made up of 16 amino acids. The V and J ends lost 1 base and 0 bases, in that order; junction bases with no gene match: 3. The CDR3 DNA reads TGTGCCAGCAGCTTAGGGAGCGGGAGGGTCTCCTACGAGCAGTACTTC. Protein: CASSLGSGRVSYEQYF.